Listed below are T cell receptor beta chains from one sample, sequenced in a study of OX40 agonist ivuxolimab in advanced cancers. Assay: immunoSEQ multiplex PCR; the TCRdb copy retains only in-frame clones and omits some. The sample shows 50,000 to 70,000 clones, around 88% of them seen only once. The source material was CD4+ or CD8+ T cells sorted from blood, sampled in a trial of the OX40 agonist ivuxolimab. Source of these receptors: an adult with an advanced solid tumor such as melanoma, head and neck, liver or kidney cancer. The CDR3 runs from the conserved cysteine through the conserved F or W. The order of the fields is D gene, V gene, J gene, CDR3 length, clone size, CDR3 DNA, CDR3 protein. A D gene is named only where the DNA matches it firmly. Only some rows state a clone size, as once, few, many or a class for expanded clones.

>NA|TRBV30|TRBJ1-1|13|NA
TGTGCCTGGAGTCGAATAGGGGTCACTGAAGCTTTCTTT
CAWSRIGVTEAFF
>NA|TRBV6-1|TRBJ2-3|12|NA
TGTGCCAGCAGTGGACATTTCGATACGCAGTATTTT
CASSGHFDTQYF
>NA|TRBV27|TRBJ1-6|16|NA
TGTGCCAGCAGACTCGGACAGAGCTCCTATAATTCACCCCTCCACTTT
CASRLGQSSYNSPLHF
>TRBD1|TRBV7-8|TRBJ2-5|17|NA
TGTGCCAGCAGGCAAGGCCTAACGGACAGGGGGCTAGAGACCCAGTACTTC
CASRQGLTDRGLETQYF
>NA|TRBV11-1|TRBJ2-3|13|NA
TGTGCCAGCAGCTTTACAGACACAGATACGCAGTATTTT
CASSFTDTDTQYF
>TRBD1|TRBV7-9|TRBJ1-4|14|once
TGTGCCAGCAGCCAGGGACAGCCGAATGAAAAACTGTTTTTT
CASSQGQPNEKLFF
>NA|TRBV27|TRBJ2-1|13|NA
TGTGCCAGCAGTTTAGCAGGGAGCAAGGGGCAGTTCTTC
CASSLAGSKGQFF
>TRBD1|TRBV29-1|TRBJ1-5|13|NA
TGCAGCGCTGGACAGGGGAGCAATCAGCCCCAGCATTTT
CSAGQGSNQPQHF
>NA|TRBV20-1|TRBJ2-2|11|NA
TGCAGTGCCGAATGGGCCGGGGAGCTGTTTTTT
CSAEWAGELFF
>TRBD1|TRBV29-1|TRBJ2-5|12|NA
TGCAGCGTCGGGACAGGACAAGAGACCCAGTACTTC
CSVGTGQETQYF
>NA|TRBV5-1|TRBJ1-2|14|NA
TGCGCCAGCAGCTTGGTTGACAGGAACTATGGCTACACCTTC
CASSLVDRNYGYTF
>NA|TRBV9|TRBJ2-1|14|NA
TGTGCCAGCAGCGTAGTATCATCGGGGAATGAGCAGTTCTTC
CASSVVSSGNEQFF
>TRBD1|TRBV29-1|TRBJ2-1|14|NA
TGCAGCGGCAAGACAGGGGGATTATACAATGAGCAGTTCTTC
CSGKTGGLYNEQFF
>NA|TRBV5-5|TRBJ1-3|16|NA
TGTGCCAGCAGCTTAGGACCGCGAAGCTCTGGAAACACCATATATTTT
CASSLGPRSSGNTIYF
>NA|TRBV7-9|TRBJ1-5|16|NA
TGTGCCAGCAGCTATAGGGAACAGGTTCGCAATCAGCCCCAGCATTTT
CASSYREQVRNQPQHF
>NA|TRBV11-2|TRBJ2-1|12|NA
TGTGCCAGCAGCGCAGGGCCGGGTGAGCAGTTCTTC
CASSAGPGEQFF
>NA|TRBV7-9|TRBJ1-2|13|NA
TGTGCCAGCAGCTTGGTTACAGTGGAGGGCTACACCTTC
CASSLVTVEGYTF
>NA|TRBV9|TRBJ1-4|15|NA
TGTGCCAGCAGCTCAATCCAGGGCTTTGGTGAAAAACTGTTTTTT
CASSSIQGFGEKLFF
>NA|TRBV7-2|TRBJ2-3|15|once
TGTGCCTCCCACAGGGGCGGGATTCACACAGATACGCAGTATTTT
CASHRGGIHTDTQYF
>NA|TRBV5-4|TRBJ1-6|14|NA
TGTGCCAGCAGCCCCGAGGACACTAACTCACCCCTCCACTTT
CASSPEDTNSPLHF
>TRBD1|TRBV15|TRBJ2-3|18|NA
TGTGCCACCAGCAGTAAACTCCCGGGACAGGGGGCCACAGATACGCAGTATTTT
CATSSKLPGQGATDTQYF
>NA|TRBV18|TRBJ1-1|16|NA
TGTGCCAGCTCACCACTAATAGGACGGGCGAACACTGAAGCTTTCTTT
CASSPLIGRANTEAFF
>NA|TRBV27|TRBJ1-2|13|NA
TGTGCCAGCAGTCTAACAGGGTTAGGTGGCTACACCTTC
CASSLTGLGGYTF
>NA|TRBV29-1|TRBJ2-3|14|NA
TGCAGCGTCGGCGGACCCTCTGGGGTGGATACGCAGTATTTT
CSVGGPSGVDTQYF
>NA|TRBV6-5|TRBJ1-1|14|NA
TGTGCCAGCAGTTACTCGAGGACGAACACTGAAGCTTTCTTT
CASSYSRTNTEAFF
>NA|TRBV4-1|TRBJ2-7|15|NA
TGCGCCAGCAGCCAACACCCGGGAGTCGCCTACGAGCAGTACTTC
CASSQHPGVAYEQYF
>NA|TRBV30|TRBJ2-7|15|NA
TGTGCCTGGAGTGCCGGGGACCCCAGCTCCTACGAGCAGTACTTC
CAWSAGDPSSYEQYF
>NA|TRBV9|TRBJ2-7|13|NA
TGTGCCAGCAGCCTTCAGGGATTTGGCGAGCAGTACTTC
CASSLQGFGEQYF
>NA|TRBV5-1|TRBJ1-1|14|NA
TGCGCCAGCAGCTTGAGGGAGGGTAGTACTGAAGCTTTCTTT
CASSLREGSTEAFF
>TRBD1|TRBV20-1|TRBJ2-7|10|NA
TGCAGTGCTGGAATGGGACAGGTGTACTTC
CSAGMGQVYF
>TRBD1|TRBV9|TRBJ1-1|14|NA
TGTGCCAGCAGCGCCGGGGACAGGGGCGGTGAAGCTTTCTTT
CASSAGDRGGEAFF
>NA|TRBV9|TRBJ2-1|16|once
TGTGCCAGCAGCACCCAGGCAAGTTGGTCCTACAATGAGCAGTTCTTC
CASSTQASWSYNEQFF
>NA|TRBV6-5|TRBJ1-2|14|NA
TGTGCCAGCAGGACCGGACTTACTAACTATGGCTACACCTTC
CASRTGLTNYGYTF
>NA|TRBV5-4|TRBJ2-5|11|NA
TGTGCCACCGACAGCCAAGAGACCCAGTACTTC
CATDSQETQYF
>NA|TRBV28|TRBJ1-3|18|once
TGTGCCAGCAGTTTAACTTACGGGTCCCTCTCTACTGGAAACACCATATATTTT
CASSLTYGSLSTGNTIYF
>NA|TRBV6-5|TRBJ2-7|15|NA
TGTGCCAGCAGTTACTCAGTGGGGGGCTTGGGCGAGCAGTACTTC
CASSYSVGGLGEQYF
>TRBD1|TRBV5-1|TRBJ2-5|14|NA
TGCGCCAGCAGCAGAACAGGGGGCCCAGAGACCCAGTACTTC
CASSRTGGPETQYF
>NA|TRBV14|TRBJ1-2|14|once
TGTGCCAGCAGCCAAGATTCAGGGCTGCGGGGCTACACCTTC
CASSQDSGLRGYTF
>NA|TRBV5-1|TRBJ2-3|12|NA
TGCGCCAGCAGCCAAGGGATAGATACGCAGTATTTT
CASSQGIDTQYF
>NA|TRBV18|TRBJ1-5|12|NA
TGTGCCAGCTCAGGTAGCAATCAGCCCCAGCATTTT
CASSGSNQPQHF
>NA|TRBV7-2|TRBJ2-7|11|NA
TGTGCCAGCAGCCGGTGGTACGAGCAGTACTTC
CASSRWYEQYF